This T cell receptor (beta chain) was retrieved from a study of CD8 T cells in ankylosing spondylitis. Study-wide findings and caveats: The study identified a TCR beta motif of several highly homologous variants that appeared characteristic of ankylosing spondylitis blood. Disease-linked clones, CD8+, were relatively rare in peripheral blood.

The CDR3 loop spans 16 amino acids. The V gene lost 5 bases and the J gene lost 0 bases, with 14 bases spanning the gap. This clonotype was observed a handful of times. Its antigen is not known. TCRdb reprocessed the 5' RACE reads via MiXCR and lists one record per CDR3 protein. The table shows 670,000 or so distinct CDR3 sequences, with around 19% occurring only once. The specimen was blood, either unsorted or a sorted T cell fraction (not recorded which). This chain connects TRBV12-3 or TRBV12-4 to TRBJ2-1; possible D gene TRBD2, 6 bases. This clonotype was obtained from a male donor with ankylosing spondylitis. CDR3 in amino acids: CASSQEGYSSYNEQFF. In DNA form, the CDR3 reads TGTGCCAGCAGTCAGGAGGGCTACAGCTCCTACAATGAGCAGTTCTTC.